The sequence of this TCR beta chain was determined in a study of cytomegalovirus exposure and HLA in healthy donors. It was with 60 Vbeta and 13 Jbeta primers that the PCR ran. Generated by immunoSEQ multiplex PCR, the TCRdb table keeps only in-frame clones and is missing some. The sample carries some 110,000 clones, about 70% recorded once. Trimming took 1 base from V and 8 from J, leaving 17 bases between them. Germline CDR1 is SQVTM and CDR2 is ANQGSEA. The CDR3 spans 14 residues. This sequence originates from a woman in her sixties in good health and CMV-seropositive. The chain carries TRBV29-1 and TRBJ1-2, with D perhaps matching TRBD1 (5 bases). The sample was PBMCs. The DNA for the CDR3 is TGCAGCGTTGAAGCTGTCTCCAGGGATACGGGCTACACCTTC. Its protein product is CSVEAVSRDTGYTF.